Listed here are 14 T cell receptor beta chains from one sample, sequenced in a study of cytomegalovirus exposure and HLA in healthy donors. In the PCR, 60 Vbeta and 13 Jbeta primers were used. TCRdb's copy holds only in-frame clones and misses some; the assay was immunoSEQ multiplex PCR. The sample gives 90,000 or so clones, approximately 80% of which show up once; 3.4% is in the top ten. The sample was PBMCs. The receptors derive from a man aged 25-45 years in good health and CMV-seropositive.

The chain joins TRBV18 to TRBJ2-1, with D uncertain. With 2 bases removed from V and 3 bases from J, the gap between germline ends came to 11 bases. In germline, CDR1 is KGHSH, CDR2 LQKENI. CDR3 size: 15 residues. The CDR3 nucleotides read TGTGCCAGCTCACCATTACAGATAAGCTACAATGAGCAGTTCTTC. Amino acids: CASSPLQISYNEQFF.

This chain links TRBV12-2 with TRBJ1-2; the DNA was not compared with TRBD1, the D call given in the table. TRBV12-2 counts as a pseudogene. The CDR3 totals 14 residues. As DNA, the CDR3 is TGTGCAAGTCGCTTAGCGCCAATCGGGACACCCAAACACTTC. Its protein is CASRLAPIGTPKHF.

The rearrangement uses TRBV6-5 and TRBJ2-7; tentative D call: TRBD2 (5 bases). Germline lookup yields CDR1 MNHEY and CDR2 SVGAGI. CDR3 length: 15 residues. V was pared by 2 bases and J by 4 bases, with 15 bases between. The DNA for the CDR3 is TGTGCCAGCAGTTACCTACGACCAGGCGGGTACGAGCAGTACTTC. Encoded protein: CASSYLRPGGYEQYF.

The rearrangement joins TRBV18 to TRBJ2-5; maybe TRBD2 (6 bases). Trimming removed 3 bases from V and 3 bases from J, with 17 bases in between. The CDR3 spans 16 residues. The germline V gene has CDR1 KGHSH and CDR2 LQKENI. In DNA, the CDR3 is TGTGCCAGCTCACCGGCGGGACTTCGAGGGGAAGAGACCCAGTACTTC. It codes for CASSPAGLRGEETQYF. Supplemented by reference TRBV18 and TRBJ2-5, the full variable domain reads NAGVMQNPRHLVRRRGQEARLRCSPMKGHSHVYWYRQLPEEGLKFMVYLQKENIIDESGMPKERFSAEFPKEGPSILRIQQVVRGDSAAYFCASSPAGLRGEETQYFGPGTRLLVL.

This sequence joins TRBV5-4 and TRBJ2-2; TRBD2 aligns across 8 bases. V was pared by 2 bases and J by 1 base, with 4 bases of the junction left unmatched. The CDR3 is 16 amino acids. Germline values: CDR1 SGHNT, CDR2 YYREEE (reference sequence). CDR3 sequence: CASSFRLAGNTGELFF. The CDR3 DNA reads as TGTGCCAGCAGCTTTAGGCTAGCGGGGAACACCGGGGAGCTGTTTTTT.

This chain joins TRBV19 and TRBJ2-2; tentatively, D is TRBD2 (7 bases). This CDR3 contains 14 residues. Between the trimmed V and J ends, which lost 8 bases and 4 bases, there was a span of 14 bases. CDR1 LNHDA and CDR2 SQIVND come from the germline V gene (reference sequence). The CDR3 DNA reads as TGTGCCAGTTCGAGGGCGGGGGCCACCGGGGAGCTGTTTTTT. Translated: CASSRAGATGELFF.

This clone showed up just a few times. The V and J genes are TRBV28 and TRBJ1-3; TRBD1 matches 9 bases. The CDR3 is 15 amino acids. CDR1 is MDHEN, CDR2 SYDVKM, per germline. With 6 bases clipped from V and 2 bases from J, the junction kept 5 bases outside the gene matches. DNA for the CDR3: TGTGCCAGCAGCCGGGACAGGGTAGCTGGAAACACCATATATTTT. Its protein is CASSRDRVAGNTIYF.

The chain has TRBV6-4 and TRBJ1-1, with D hard to call. Between the trimmed V and J ends, which lost 6 bases and 8 bases, there was a span of 19 bases. The CDR3 covers 14 residues. CDR1 is MRHNA and CDR2 is SNTAGT in the germline V gene. As DNA, the CDR3 is TGTGCCAGCAGACCCTCCTGGGCAGCTCCCGAAGCTTTCTTT. This sequence encodes CASRPSWAAPEAFF.

V is TRBV7-6 and J is TRBJ2-1, with D tentatively TRBD1 (6 bases). This CDR3 contains 18 residues. Trimming left V 1 base short and J 0 bases short, with 16 bases between. Germline lookup yields CDR1 SGHVS and CDR2 FNYEAQ. The DNA for the CDR3 is TGTGCCAGCAGCTTAGTTGCAGGGGTGAAGAGCTCCTACAATGAGCAGTTCTTC. Translation gives CASSLVAGVKSSYNEQFF.

The chain has TRBV5-4 and TRBJ2-6; 8 nucleotides agree with TRBD1. Trimming took 0 bases from V and 1 from J; bases not matched to a gene: 3. The CDR3 is 17 amino acids. The germline CDR1 and CDR2 sequences are SGHNT and YYREEE (reference sequence). This CDR3 reads CASSLGQGASGANVLTF. CDR3 sequence (DNA): TGTGCCAGCAGCTTGGGGCAGGGGGCGTCTGGGGCCAACGTCCTGACTTTC.

The chain has TRBV7-2 and TRBJ1-2; unclear D gene. CDR1 SGHTA and CDR2 FQGNSA come from the germline V gene. The CDR3 length is 13 residues. Trimming stripped 0 bases from V and 5 bases from J, with 7 bases between. The CDR3 here is CASSLALLYGYTF. The CDR3, as DNA: TGTGCCAGCAGCTTAGCCCTTCTTTATGGCTACACCTTC.

This chain joins TRBV11-3 and TRBJ2-1, with D tentatively TRBD2 (5 bases). This CDR3 spans 14 amino acids. The germline V gene encodes CDR1 SGHNT and CDR2 YENEEA. Trimming took off 4 bases at V and 9 bases at J, with 16 bases between the two ends. The CDR3 is CASSWASSRGEQFF. In DNA, the CDR3 is TGTGCCAGCAGCTGGGCTTCATCCCGGGGTGAGCAGTTCTTC.

This clone has just a few counts. The chain combines TRBV6-6 with TRBJ1-1, with a possible D match to TRBD1 (5 bases). This CDR3 comprises 12 residues. Trimming cost V 5 bases and J 7 bases, with 11 bases left between them. Germline assignment: CDR1 MNHNY and CDR2 SVGAGI (reference sequence). CDR3 nucleotides: TGTGCCAGCAGTAGGGGACTGAGTGAAGCTTTCTTT. The encoded protein is CASSRGLSEAFF.

The rearrangement links TRBV5-4 to TRBJ2-7; D ambiguous. Trimming pared 3 bases from V and 0 bases from J, leaving 10 bases between. The CDR3 covers 14 residues. Germline V lookup: CDR1 SGHNT, CDR2 YYREEE (reference sequence). The CDR3 sequence is CASSSRLGSYEQYF. DNA of the CDR3: TGTGCCAGCAGCTCTCGACTGGGCTCCTACGAGCAGTACTTC.